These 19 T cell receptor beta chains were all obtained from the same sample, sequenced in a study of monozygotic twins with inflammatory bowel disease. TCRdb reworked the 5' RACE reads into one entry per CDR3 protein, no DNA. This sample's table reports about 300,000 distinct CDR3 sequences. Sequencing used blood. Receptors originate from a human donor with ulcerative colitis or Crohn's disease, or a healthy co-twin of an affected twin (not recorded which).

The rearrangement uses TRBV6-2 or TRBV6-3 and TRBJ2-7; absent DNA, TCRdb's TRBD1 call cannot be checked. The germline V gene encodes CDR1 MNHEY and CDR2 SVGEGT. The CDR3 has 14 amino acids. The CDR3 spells CASRHGTGTYEQYF.

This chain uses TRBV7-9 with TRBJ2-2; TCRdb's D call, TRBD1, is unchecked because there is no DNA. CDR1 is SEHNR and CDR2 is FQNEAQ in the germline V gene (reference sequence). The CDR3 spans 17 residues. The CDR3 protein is CASSPPLRTEGTGELFF.

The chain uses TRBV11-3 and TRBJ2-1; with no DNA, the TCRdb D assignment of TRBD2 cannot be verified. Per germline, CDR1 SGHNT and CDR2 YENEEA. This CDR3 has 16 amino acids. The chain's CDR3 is CASSSRASGSYNEQFF.

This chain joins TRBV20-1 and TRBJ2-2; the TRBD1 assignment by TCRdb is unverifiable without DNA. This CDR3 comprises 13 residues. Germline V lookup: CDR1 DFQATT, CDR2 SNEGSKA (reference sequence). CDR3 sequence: CSAQKRGQGELFF.

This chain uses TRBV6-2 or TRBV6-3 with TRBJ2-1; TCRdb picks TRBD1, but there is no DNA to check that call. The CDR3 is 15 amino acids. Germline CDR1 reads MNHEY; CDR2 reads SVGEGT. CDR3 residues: CASSFEVGAANEQFF.

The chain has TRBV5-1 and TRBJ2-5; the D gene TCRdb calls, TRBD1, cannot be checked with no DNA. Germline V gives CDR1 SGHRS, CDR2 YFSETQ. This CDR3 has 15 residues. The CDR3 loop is CASSLSGGLTETQYF.

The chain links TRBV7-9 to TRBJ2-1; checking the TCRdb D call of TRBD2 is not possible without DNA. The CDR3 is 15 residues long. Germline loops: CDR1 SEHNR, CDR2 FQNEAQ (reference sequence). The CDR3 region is CASSLVSLASNEQFF.

CDR3 sequence reads: CASYPHGQGSTGELFF. The chain carries TRBV28 and TRBJ2-2; with no DNA, the TCRdb D assignment of TRBD1 cannot be verified. The CDR3 spans 16 residues. The germline CDR1 and CDR2 sequences are MDHEN and SYDVKM.

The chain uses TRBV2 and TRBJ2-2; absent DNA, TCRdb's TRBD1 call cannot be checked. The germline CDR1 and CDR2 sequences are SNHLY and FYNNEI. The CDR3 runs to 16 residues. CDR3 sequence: CASTQRRQGTTGELFF.

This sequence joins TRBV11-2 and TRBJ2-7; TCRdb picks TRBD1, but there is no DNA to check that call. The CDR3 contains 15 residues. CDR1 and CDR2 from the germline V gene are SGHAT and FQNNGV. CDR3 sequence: CASSSSRVGAYEQYF.

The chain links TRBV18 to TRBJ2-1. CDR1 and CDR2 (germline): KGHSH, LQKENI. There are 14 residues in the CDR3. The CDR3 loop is CASSPLDGYNEQFF.

The CDR3 loop is CASSLLGGGNQPQHF. The chain carries TRBV7-8 and TRBJ1-5; the D call of TRBD1 rests on TCRdb alone, since no DNA is present to check it. In germline, CDR1 is SGHVS, CDR2 FQNEAQ. The CDR3 runs to 15 residues.

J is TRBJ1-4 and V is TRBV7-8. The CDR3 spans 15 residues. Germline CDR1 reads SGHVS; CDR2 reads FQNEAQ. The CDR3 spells CASSLWRSTNEKLFF.

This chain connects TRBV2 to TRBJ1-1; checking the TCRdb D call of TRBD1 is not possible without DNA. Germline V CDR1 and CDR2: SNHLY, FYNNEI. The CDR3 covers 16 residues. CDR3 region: CASKVPVGSQNTEAFF.

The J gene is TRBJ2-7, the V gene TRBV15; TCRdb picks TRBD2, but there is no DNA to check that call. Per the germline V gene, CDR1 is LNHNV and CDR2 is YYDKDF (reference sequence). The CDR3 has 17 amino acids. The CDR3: CATSRDLSLAGLGEQYF.

The CDR3 reads CASNKQTNYGYTF. The chain couples TRBV19 to TRBJ1-2. Per germline, CDR1 LNHDA and CDR2 SQIVND (reference sequence). The CDR3 length is 13 residues. Drawing the rest from reference TRBV19 and TRBJ1-2, the complete variable domain is DGGITQSPKYLFRKEGQNVTLSCEQNLNHDAMYWYRQDPGQGLRLIYYSQIVNDFQKGDIAEGYSVSREKKESFPLTVTSAQKNPTAFYLCASNKQTNYGYTFGSGTRLTVV.

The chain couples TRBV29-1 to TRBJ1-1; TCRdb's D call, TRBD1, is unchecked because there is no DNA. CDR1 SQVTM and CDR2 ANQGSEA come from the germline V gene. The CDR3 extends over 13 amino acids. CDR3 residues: CSAHDRGGTEAFF.

The CDR3 loop reads CASSLEGTGGRIYGYTF. The V call is TRBV7-2, the J call TRBJ1-2; the D call of TRBD1 rests on TCRdb alone, since no DNA is present to check it. Per the germline V gene, CDR1 is SGHTA and CDR2 is FQGNSA. The CDR3 covers 17 residues.

CDR3 loop: CAWNPVPTRETQYF. The rearrangement joins TRBV30 to TRBJ2-5. Germline values: CDR1 GTSNPN, CDR2 SVGIG (reference sequence). The CDR3 contains 14 residues.